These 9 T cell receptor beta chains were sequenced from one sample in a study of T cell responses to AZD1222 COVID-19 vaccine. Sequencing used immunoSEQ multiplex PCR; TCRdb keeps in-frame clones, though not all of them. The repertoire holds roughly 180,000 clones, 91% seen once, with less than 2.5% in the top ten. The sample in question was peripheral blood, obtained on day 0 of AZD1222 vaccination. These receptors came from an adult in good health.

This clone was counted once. CDR3 sequence reads: CASSAQTEINEKLFF. The CDR3 coding sequence is TGTGCCAGCAGCGCGCAGACAGAAATTAATGAAAAACTGTTTTTT. The chain links TRBV9 to TRBJ1-4, with D perhaps TRBD1 (5 bases). The CDR3 has 15 amino acids. Germline CDR1 and CDR2: SGDLS and YYNGEE. Trimming shortened V by 3 bases and J by 4 bases, and 13 bases separated the two germline ends.

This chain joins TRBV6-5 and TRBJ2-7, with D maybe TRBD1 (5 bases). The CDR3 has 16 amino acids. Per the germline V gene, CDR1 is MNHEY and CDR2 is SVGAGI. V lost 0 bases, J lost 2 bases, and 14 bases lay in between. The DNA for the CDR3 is TGTGCCAGCAGTTACTCCGGACAAACTCCGGCCTACGAGCAGTACTTC. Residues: CASSYSGQTPAYEQYF.

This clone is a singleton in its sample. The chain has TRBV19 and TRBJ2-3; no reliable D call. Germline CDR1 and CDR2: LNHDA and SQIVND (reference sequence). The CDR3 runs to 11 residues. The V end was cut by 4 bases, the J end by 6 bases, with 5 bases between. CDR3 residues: CASSNWDTQYF. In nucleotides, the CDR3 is TGTGCCAGTAGTAATTGGGATACGCAGTATTTT.

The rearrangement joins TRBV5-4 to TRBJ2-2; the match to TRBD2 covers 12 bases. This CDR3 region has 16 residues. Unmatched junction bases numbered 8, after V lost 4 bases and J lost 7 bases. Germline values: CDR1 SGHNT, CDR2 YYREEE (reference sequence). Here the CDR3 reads CASSNLAGGLGGELFF. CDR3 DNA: TGTGCCAGCAGCAACCTAGCGGGAGGGCTTGGCGGGGAGCTGTTTTTT.

CDR3 coding DNA: TGTGCCAGCAGCTTACCCACAATGAGTAATTCACCCCTCCACTTT. Its protein product is CASSLPTMSNSPLHF. The chain uses TRBV7-2 and TRBJ1-6; unclear D gene. This CDR3 comprises 15 residues. Germline lookup yields CDR1 SGHTA and CDR2 FQGNSA. Trimming took off 2 bases at V and 6 bases at J, with 11 bases between the two ends.

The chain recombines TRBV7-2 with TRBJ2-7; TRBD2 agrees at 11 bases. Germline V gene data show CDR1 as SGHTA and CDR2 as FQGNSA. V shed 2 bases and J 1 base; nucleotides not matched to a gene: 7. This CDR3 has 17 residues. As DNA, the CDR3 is TGTGCCAGCAGCTTATTCGCAATAGCGGGAGGGTCCTACGAGCAGTACTTC. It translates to CASSLFAIAGGSYEQYF. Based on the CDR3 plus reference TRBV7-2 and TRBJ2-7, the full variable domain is GAGVSQSPSNKVTEKGKDVELRCDPISGHTALYWYRQSLGQGLEFLIYFQGNSAPDKSGLPSDRFSAERTGGSVSTLTIQRTQQEDSAVYLCASSLFAIAGGSYEQYFGPGTRLTVT.

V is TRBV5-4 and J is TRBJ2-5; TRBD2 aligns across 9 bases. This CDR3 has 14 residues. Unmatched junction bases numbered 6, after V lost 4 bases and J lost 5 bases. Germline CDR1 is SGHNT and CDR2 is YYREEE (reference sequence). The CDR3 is CASSRGGAVETQYF. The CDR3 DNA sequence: TGTGCCAGCAGCCGCGGGGGGGCCGTTGAGACCCAGTACTTC.

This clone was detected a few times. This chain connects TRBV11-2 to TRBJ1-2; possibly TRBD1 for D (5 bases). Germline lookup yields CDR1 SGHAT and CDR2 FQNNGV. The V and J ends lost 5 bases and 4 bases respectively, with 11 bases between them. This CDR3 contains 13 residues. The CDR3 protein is CASSLPGSYGYTF. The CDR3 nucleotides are TGTGCCAGCAGCCTGCCAGGGTCCTATGGCTACACCTTC.

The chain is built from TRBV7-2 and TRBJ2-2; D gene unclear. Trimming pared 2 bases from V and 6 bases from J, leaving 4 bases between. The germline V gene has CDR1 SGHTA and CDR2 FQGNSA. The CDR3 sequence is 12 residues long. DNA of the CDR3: TGTGCCAGCAGCTTAAATGCCGGGGAGCTGTTTTTT. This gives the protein CASSLNAGELFF. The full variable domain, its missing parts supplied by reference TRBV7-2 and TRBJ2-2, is GAGVSQSPSNKVTEKGKDVELRCDPISGHTALYWYRQSLGQGLEFLIYFQGNSAPDKSGLPSDRFSAERTGGSVSTLTIQRTQQEDSAVYLCASSLNAGELFFGEGSRLTVL.